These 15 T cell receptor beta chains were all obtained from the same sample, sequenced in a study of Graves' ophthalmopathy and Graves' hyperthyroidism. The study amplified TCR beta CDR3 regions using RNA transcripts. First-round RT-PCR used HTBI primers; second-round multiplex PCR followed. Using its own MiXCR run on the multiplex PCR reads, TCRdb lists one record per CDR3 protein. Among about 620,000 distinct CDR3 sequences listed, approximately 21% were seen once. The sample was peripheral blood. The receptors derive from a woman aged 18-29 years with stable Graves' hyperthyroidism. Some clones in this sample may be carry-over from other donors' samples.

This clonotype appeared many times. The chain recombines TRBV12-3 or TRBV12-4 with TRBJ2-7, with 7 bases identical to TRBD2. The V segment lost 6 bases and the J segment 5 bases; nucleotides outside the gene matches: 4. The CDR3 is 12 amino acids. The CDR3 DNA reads TGTGCCAGCAGCCCCGGGGGGAACGAGCAGTACTTC. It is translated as CASSPGGNEQYF.

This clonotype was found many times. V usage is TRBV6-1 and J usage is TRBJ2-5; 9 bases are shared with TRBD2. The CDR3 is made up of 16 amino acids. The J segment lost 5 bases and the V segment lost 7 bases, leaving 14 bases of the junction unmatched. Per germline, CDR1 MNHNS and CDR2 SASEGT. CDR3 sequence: CASTPNVAGVGETQYF. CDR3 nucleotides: TGTGCCAGCACTCCAAACGTAGCGGGAGTGGGGGAGACCCAGTACTTC.

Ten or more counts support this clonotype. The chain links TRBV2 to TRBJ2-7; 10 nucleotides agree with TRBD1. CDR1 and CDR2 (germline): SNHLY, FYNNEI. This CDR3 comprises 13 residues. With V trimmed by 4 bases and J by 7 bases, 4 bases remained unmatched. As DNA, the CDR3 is TGTGCCAGCAGTGGACAGGGGGCCCAAGAGCAGTACTTC. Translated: CASSGQGAQEQYF. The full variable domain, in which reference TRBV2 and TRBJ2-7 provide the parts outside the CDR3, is EPEVTQTPSHQVTQMGQEVILRCVPISNHLYFYWYRQILGQKVEFLVSFYNNEISEKSEIFDDQFSVERPDGSNFTLKIRSTKLEDSAMYFCASSGQGAQEQYFGPGTRLTVT.

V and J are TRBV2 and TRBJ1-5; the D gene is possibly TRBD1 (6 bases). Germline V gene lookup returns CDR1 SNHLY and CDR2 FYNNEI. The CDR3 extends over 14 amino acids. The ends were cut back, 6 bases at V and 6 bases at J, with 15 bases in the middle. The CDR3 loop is CASSAQGLGQPQHF. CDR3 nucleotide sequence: TGTGCCAGCAGCGCCCAGGGGTTGGGTCAGCCCCAGCATTTT.

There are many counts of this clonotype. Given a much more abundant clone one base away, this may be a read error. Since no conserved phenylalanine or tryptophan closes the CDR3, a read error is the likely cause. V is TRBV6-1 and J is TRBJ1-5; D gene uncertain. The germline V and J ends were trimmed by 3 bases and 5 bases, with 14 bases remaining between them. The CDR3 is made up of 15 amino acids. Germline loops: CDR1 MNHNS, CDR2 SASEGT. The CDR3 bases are TGTGCCAGCAGTGACAGGCCCCTGGGTGATCAGCCCCAGCATTCT. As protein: CASSDRPLGDQPQHS.

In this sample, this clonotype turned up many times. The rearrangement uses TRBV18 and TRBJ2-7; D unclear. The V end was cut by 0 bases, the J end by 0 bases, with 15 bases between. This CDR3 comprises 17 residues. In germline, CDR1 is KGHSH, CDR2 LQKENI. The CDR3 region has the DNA TGTGCCAGCTCACCACCGTTGTCTGGCCCGAGCTCCTACGAGCAGTACTTC. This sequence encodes CASSPPLSGPSSYEQYF.

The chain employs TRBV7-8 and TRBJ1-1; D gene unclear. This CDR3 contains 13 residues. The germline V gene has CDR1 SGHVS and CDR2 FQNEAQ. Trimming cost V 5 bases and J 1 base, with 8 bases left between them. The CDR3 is CASSQFGNTEAFF. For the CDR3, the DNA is TGTGCCAGCAGCCAATTCGGGAACACTGAAGCTTTCTTT.

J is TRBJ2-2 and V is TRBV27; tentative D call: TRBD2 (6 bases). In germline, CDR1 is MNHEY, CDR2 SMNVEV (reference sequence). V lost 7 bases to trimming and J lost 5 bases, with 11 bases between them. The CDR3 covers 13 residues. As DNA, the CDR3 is TGTGCCAGCAAGGAGGGGAGTACCGGGGAGCTGTTTTTT. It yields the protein CASKEGSTGELFF.

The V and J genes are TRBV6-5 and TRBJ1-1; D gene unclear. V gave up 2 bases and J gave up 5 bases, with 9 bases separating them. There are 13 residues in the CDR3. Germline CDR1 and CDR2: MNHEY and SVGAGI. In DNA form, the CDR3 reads TGTGCCAGCAGTTACCTGCTAGGGACTGAAGCTTTCTTT. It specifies CASSYLLGTEAFF.

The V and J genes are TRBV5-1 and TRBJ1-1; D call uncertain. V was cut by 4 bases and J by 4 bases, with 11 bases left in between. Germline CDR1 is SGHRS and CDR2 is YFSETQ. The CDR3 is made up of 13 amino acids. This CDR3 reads CASSAHWGTEAFF. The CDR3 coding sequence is TGCGCCAGCAGCGCCCACTGGGGCACTGAAGCTTTCTTT.

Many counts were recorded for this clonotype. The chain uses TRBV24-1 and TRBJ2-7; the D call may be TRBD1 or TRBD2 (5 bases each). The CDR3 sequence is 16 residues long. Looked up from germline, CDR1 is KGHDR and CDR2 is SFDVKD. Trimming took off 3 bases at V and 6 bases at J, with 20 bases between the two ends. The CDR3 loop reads CATSDATGPILGEQYF. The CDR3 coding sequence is TGTGCCACCAGTGATGCAACGGGACCGATTCTTGGCGAGCAGTACTTC.

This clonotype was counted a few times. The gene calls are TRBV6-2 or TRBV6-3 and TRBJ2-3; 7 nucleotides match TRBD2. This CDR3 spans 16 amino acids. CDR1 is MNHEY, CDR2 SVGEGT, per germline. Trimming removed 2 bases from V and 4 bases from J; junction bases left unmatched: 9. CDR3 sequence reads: CASSYPWGGSSDTQYF. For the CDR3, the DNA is TGTGCCAGCAGTTACCCCTGGGGGGGTAGCTCAGATACGCAGTATTTT.

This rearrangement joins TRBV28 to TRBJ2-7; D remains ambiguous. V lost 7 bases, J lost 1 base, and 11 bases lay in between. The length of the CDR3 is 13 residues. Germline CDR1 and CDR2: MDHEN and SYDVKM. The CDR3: CASTDVPSYEQYF. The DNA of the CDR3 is TGTGCCAGCACGGACGTCCCTTCCTACGAGCAGTACTTC.

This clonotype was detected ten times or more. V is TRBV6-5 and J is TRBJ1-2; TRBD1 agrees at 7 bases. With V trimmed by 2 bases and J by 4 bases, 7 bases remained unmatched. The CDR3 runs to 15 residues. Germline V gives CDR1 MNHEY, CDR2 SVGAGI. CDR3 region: CASSYEIGGGYGYTF. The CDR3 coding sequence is TGTGCCAGCAGTTACGAAATAGGGGGCGGCTATGGCTACACCTTC.

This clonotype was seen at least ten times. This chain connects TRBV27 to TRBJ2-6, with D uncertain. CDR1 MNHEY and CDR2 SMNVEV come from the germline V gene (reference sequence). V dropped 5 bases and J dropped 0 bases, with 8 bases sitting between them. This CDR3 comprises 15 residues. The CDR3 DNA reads TGTGCCAGCAGTCTAAAGCCCTCTGGGGCCAACGTCCTGACTTTC. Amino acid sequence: CASSLKPSGANVLTF.